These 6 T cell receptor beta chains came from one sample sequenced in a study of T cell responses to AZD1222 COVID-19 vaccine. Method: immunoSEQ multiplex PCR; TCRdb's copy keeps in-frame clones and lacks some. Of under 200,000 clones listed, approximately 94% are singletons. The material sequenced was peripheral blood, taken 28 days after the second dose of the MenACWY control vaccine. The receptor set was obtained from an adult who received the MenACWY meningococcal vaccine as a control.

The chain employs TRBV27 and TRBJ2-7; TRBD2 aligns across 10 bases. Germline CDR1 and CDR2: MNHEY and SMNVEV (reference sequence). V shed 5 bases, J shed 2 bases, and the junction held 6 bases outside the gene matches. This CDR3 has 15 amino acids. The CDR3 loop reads CASSGRTSGPYEQYF. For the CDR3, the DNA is TGTGCCAGCAGTGGACGGACTAGCGGCCCCTACGAGCAGTACTTC.

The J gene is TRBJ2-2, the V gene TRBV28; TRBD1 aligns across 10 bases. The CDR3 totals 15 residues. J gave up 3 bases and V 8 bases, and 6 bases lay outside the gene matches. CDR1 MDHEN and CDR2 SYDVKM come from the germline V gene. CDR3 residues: CASRTGTGDTGELFF. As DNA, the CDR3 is TGTGCCAGCCGAACCGGGACAGGGGACACCGGGGAGCTGTTTTTT.

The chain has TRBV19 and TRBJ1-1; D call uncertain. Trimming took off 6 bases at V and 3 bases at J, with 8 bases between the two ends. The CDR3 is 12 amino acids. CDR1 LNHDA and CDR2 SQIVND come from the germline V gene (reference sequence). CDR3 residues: CASRPTDTEAFF. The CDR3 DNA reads TGTGCCAGTAGACCTACGGACACTGAAGCTTTCTTT. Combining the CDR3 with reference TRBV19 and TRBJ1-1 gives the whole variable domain DGGITQSPKYLFRKEGQNVTLSCEQNLNHDAMYWYRQDPGQGLRLIYYSQIVNDFQKGDIAEGYSVSREKKESFPLTVTSAQKNPTAFYLCASRPTDTEAFFGQGTRLTVV.

The CDR3 DNA reads as TGCGCCAGCAGCTCCCTACTAGCGGGAGAAGAGACCCAGTACTTC. This codes for CASSSLLAGEETQYF. The rearrangement uses TRBV5-1 and TRBJ2-5, with 11 bases identical to TRBD2. The CDR3 sequence is 15 residues long. CDR1 and CDR2 (germline): SGHRS, YFSETQ. V was pared by 3 bases and J by 3 bases, with 4 bases of the junction left unmatched.

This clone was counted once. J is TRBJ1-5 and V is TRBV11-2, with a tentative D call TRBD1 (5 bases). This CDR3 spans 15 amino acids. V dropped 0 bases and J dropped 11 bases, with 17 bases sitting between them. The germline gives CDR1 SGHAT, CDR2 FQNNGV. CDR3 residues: CASSLDWGAPRAQHF. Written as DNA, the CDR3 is TGTGCCAGCAGCTTAGATTGGGGCGCCCCGCGGGCCCAGCATTTT.

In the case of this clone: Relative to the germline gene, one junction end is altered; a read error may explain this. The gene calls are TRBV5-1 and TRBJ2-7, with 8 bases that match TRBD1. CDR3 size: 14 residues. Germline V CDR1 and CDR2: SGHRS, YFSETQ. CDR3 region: CTSSFRTGSYEQYF. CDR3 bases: TGCACCAGCAGCTTCCGGACAGGGTCCTACGAGCAGTACTTC.